Detailed here is one T cell receptor beta chain. Its recognized antigen is unknown. The record has no base qualities; no much larger clone is one base away. Peripheral blood CD8+ and CD4+ T cells from healthy donors, Susac syndrome patients and multiple sclerosis patients were profiled by high-throughput TCR beta sequencing. Recently defined diagnostic criteria for definite or probable disease were met by the Susac syndrome patients. CD8+ TEMRA cells were enriched by FACS, while bulk CD8+ and CD4+ T cells were purified by magnetic negative isolation. Blood was drawn into EDTA tubes, processed within 24 hours, and PBMCs were isolated by density gradient centrifugation. PBMCs destined for TCR sequencing were cryopreserved in liquid nitrogen and later thawed in a 37 °C water bath. A purity of at least 90% was achieved for sorted or isolated CD4+, CD8+ and CD8+ TEMRA cells. Spanning cysteine to phenylalanine, the CDR3 consists of 12 amino acids. Left in the record is the CDR3 DNA by itself, 36 bases read in frame from the first base. Relative to germline, V is 2 bases shorter and J is 4 bases shorter, with 3 bases between their ends. The germline V gene (reference sequence) provides CDR1 LGHDT and CDR2 YNNKEL.

The data derive from a study of CD8 T cells in Susac syndrome (dated by TCRdb to between 2018 and 2021). About the full investigation: Among the Susac syndrome patients who were sequenced, clinically active disease was present in more than 5 and clinical remission was observed in about eight. Repertoire sequencing was used to test whether CD8+ T cell activation and differentiation in Susac syndrome was antigen driven. Susac syndrome patients were therapy-naive, on corticosteroids (some also receiving IVIg), or on IVIg alone at blood withdrawal.

The research as a whole found: The study acknowledged that relatively few individuals were included in the TCR sequencing and HLA analysis. In patients with Susac syndrome, the CD4+ T cell repertoire showed no detectable clonal expansion.

RNA was extracted with the RNeasy kit and roughly 0.45 to 1 ug was reverse transcribed using random hexamers. The immunoSEQ multiplex PCR assay, which covers 54 Vbeta and 13 Jbeta segments, was used to amplify TCR beta CDR3 regions. Bias from PCR amplification was corrected by using a synthetic template baseline for primer optimization and for computational correction. Concerning the study's data processing: Reads were annotated to V, D and J genes per IMGT and analyzed with immunoSEQ Analyzer, keeping only productive sequences. Clonality was calculated as one minus the Shannon entropy normalized by log2 of the number of productive unique sequences. For each patient and control, public and private clones were evaluated within the 100 most prevalent clones. Clones were defined as Susac-specific if absent from the healthy and MS cohorts, from 1052 published viral clones and from other ImmuneACCESS disease sequences. TCRdb reprocessed the public reads (quality trimming at Q25 with fastp, clone calling with MiXCR) and kept in-frame beta chains. Rows are unified per CDR3 protein, each entry keeping the most common DNA and genes. These V and J calls originate from TCRdb's pipeline instead of the authors' own analysis. This sample lists roughly 130,000 distinct CDR3 sequences; under 96% were detected once. The ten largest clonotypes hold roughly 0.14% of the sample.

The V gene is TRBV3-1 and the J gene is TRBJ2-1; too little of a D gene remains to name it. Source material: CD4+ T cells from PBMCs. This receptor was obtained from a human donor with Susac syndrome. This receptor has the CDR3 CASSQTYNEQFF. The nucleotide sequence is given as TGTGCCAGCAGCCAAACTTACAATGAGCAGTTCTTC.